This T cell receptor beta chain was recorded in a study of blood T cell repertoires in COVID-19. Data came from immunoSEQ multiplex PCR; TCRdb stores just in-frame clones and leaves some out. Here the sample spans under 75,000 clones, approximately 80% being singletons. The CDR3 sequence is 14 residues long. V lost 2 bases, J lost 4 bases, and 1 base stayed unmatched. Germline loops: CDR1 MNHNY, CDR2 SVGAGI (reference sequence). Sequenced sample: peripheral blood. This clonotype originated in a man aged 60-69 years with acute or convalescent COVID-19. The rearrangement joins TRBV6-6 to TRBJ2-5, with TRBD1 identical over 10 bases. CDR3 DNA: TGTGCCAGCAGTTACGACAGGGGGCGAGAGACCCAGTACTTC. This codes for CASSYDRGRETQYF.